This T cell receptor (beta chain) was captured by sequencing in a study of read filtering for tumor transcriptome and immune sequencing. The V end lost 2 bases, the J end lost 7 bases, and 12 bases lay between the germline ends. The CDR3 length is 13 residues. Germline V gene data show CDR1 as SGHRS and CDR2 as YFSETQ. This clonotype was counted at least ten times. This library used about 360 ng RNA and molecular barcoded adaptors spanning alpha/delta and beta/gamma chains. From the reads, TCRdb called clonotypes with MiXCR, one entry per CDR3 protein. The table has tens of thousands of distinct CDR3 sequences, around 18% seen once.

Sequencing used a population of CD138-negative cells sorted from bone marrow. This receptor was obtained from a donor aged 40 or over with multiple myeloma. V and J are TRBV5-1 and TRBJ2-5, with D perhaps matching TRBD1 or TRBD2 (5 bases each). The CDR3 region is CASSFGGEGTQYF. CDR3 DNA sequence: TGCGCCAGCAGCTTTGGGGGTGAAGGGACCCAGTACTTC. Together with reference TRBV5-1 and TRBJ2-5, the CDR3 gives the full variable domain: KAGVTQTPRYLIKTRGQQVTLSCSPISGHRSVSWYQQTPGQGLQFLFEYFSETQRNKGNFPGRFSGRQFSNSRSEMNVSTLELGDSALYLCASSFGGEGTQYFGPGTRLLVL.